Shown below are 27 T cell receptor beta chains from a single sample sequenced in a study of blood T cell repertoires in COVID-19. Profiling relied on immunoSEQ multiplex PCR, and the TCRdb table lists in-frame clones only, not all of them. The sample lists approximately 300,000 clones, about nine tenths occurring once. The specimen sequenced was peripheral blood. The receptors shown here come from a woman aged 25 to 45 with COVID-19, enrolled during active disease.

The chain has TRBV5-6 and TRBJ1-1; D possibly corresponds to TRBD1 (5 bases). Germline V gives CDR1 SGHDT, CDR2 YYEEEE. The CDR3 has 16 amino acids. Trimming cost V 3 bases and J 1 base, with 16 bases left between them. The CDR3 region has the DNA TGTGCCAGCAGCTGGGGGGGACCCCTTGGGAACACTGAAGCTTTCTTT. Translation: CASSWGGPLGNTEAFF.

This clone was recorded at least ten times. The chain employs TRBV27 and TRBJ1-5; 9 bases are a match to TRBD1. This CDR3 contains 14 residues. Germline V lookup: CDR1 MNHEY, CDR2 SMNVEV (reference sequence). J gave up 5 bases and V 6 bases, and 5 bases lay outside the gene matches. CDR3 sequence reads: CASRTGGEDQPQHF. The CDR3 nucleotides read TGTGCCAGCAGGACAGGGGGAGAGGATCAGCCCCAGCATTTT.

This rearrangement joins TRBV7-6 to TRBJ1-5, with D perhaps matching TRBD1 (5 bases). The V end lost 1 base, the J end lost 7 bases, and 14 bases lay between the germline ends. Germline-derived CDR1 and CDR2 are SGHVS and FNYEAQ. The CDR3 is 15 residues long. The CDR3 DNA follows: TGTGCCAGCAGCTTAGAAGGGACTGTGCCCCAGCCCCAGCATTTT. It is translated as CASSLEGTVPQPQHF.

This clone was detected once. J is TRBJ1-1 and V is TRBV9; possibly TRBD1 for D (5 bases). Between the trimmed V and J ends, which lost 0 bases and 0 bases, there was a span of 12 bases. This CDR3 is 16 amino acids long. Germline lookup yields CDR1 SGDLS and CDR2 YYNGEE. CDR3 nucleotides: TGTGCCAGCAGCGTAGTCTCAACAGGACTGAACACTGAAGCTTTCTTT. This gives the protein CASSVVSTGLNTEAFF. Variable domain in full (rest from reference TRBV9 and TRBJ1-1): DSGVTQTPKHLITATGQRVTLRCSPRSGDLSVYWYQQSLDQGLQFLIQYYNGEERAKGNILERFSAQQFPDLHSELNLSSLELGDSALYFCASSVVSTGLNTEAFFGQGTRLTVV.

Remarks on this clone: Other DNA sequences in this specimen translate into the identical CDR3. The chain has TRBV24-1 and TRBJ1-5; D remains ambiguous. With 2 bases removed from V and 4 bases from J, the gap between germline ends came to 2 bases. Germline values: CDR1 KGHDR, CDR2 SFDVKD. The CDR3 has 12 amino acids. The CDR3 loop is CATSDSNQPQHF. CDR3 DNA: TGTGCCACCAGTGATTCTAATCAGCCCCAGCATTTT.

This clone appeared once. V and J are TRBV7-2 and TRBJ2-1; 8 nucleotides match TRBD2. V dropped 3 bases and J dropped 5; count of bases not matched to a gene: 9. The CDR3 totals 16 residues. The germline CDR1 and CDR2 sequences are SGHTA and FQGNSA. CDR3 protein: CASSFRSGSGNNEQFF. The DNA of the CDR3 is TGTGCCAGCAGCTTTCGGAGTGGTAGCGGGAACAATGAGCAGTTCTTC.

The chain has TRBV12-3 or TRBV12-4 and TRBJ2-1; 7 bases map to TRBD2. V lost 6 bases, J lost 7 bases, and 6 bases stayed unmatched. This CDR3 has 13 amino acids. CDR3 in DNA: TGTGCCAGCAGACGAGCCGGGGGGAATGAGCAGTTCTTC. Protein sequence: CASRRAGGNEQFF.

V is TRBV7-6 and J is TRBJ2-5, with 11 bases that match TRBD1. The CDR3 runs to 15 residues. The germline V gene encodes CDR1 SGHVS and CDR2 FNYEAQ. With V trimmed by 5 bases and J by 5 bases, 7 bases remained unmatched. CDR3 sequence: CASSNFGTGGETQYF. As DNA, the CDR3 is TGTGCCAGCAGCAATTTTGGGACAGGGGGGGAGACCCAGTACTTC.

V is TRBV27 and J is TRBJ1-2; no definite D call. Germline V gives CDR1 MNHEY, CDR2 SMNVEV (reference sequence). Trimming removed 3 bases at V and 0 bases at J, with 5 bases between. The CDR3 runs 13 residues. The CDR3 loop reads CASSFGANYGYTF. CDR3 sequence (DNA): TGTGCCAGCAGTTTCGGTGCTAACTATGGCTACACCTTC.

The rearrangement uses TRBV12-5 and TRBJ1-1, with unresolved D. V shed 7 bases and J shed 5 bases, with 11 bases lying between them. Per germline, CDR1 LGHNT and CDR2 FRNRAP. The CDR3 contains 12 residues. Here the CDR3 DNA reads TGTGCTAGTGCCCGGCCGGGAACTGAAGCTTTCTTT. Translated, it gives CASARPGTEAFF.

This clone was seen a handful of times. This rearrangement joins TRBV6-2 or TRBV6-3 to TRBJ2-2; maybe TRBD1 (6 bases). Trimming removed 1 base from V and 1 base from J, with 13 bases in between. The germline CDR1 and CDR2 sequences are MNHEY and SVGEGT. This CDR3 region has 17 residues. The CDR3 protein is CASSYFMTGENTGELFF. CDR3 DNA sequence: TGTGCCAGCAGTTACTTCATGACAGGAGAGAACACCGGGGAGCTGTTTTTT.

As DNA, the CDR3 is TGTGCCATCTCAGACAGGGGTAATCAGCCCCAGCATTTT. Protein sequence: CAISDRGNQPQHF. The rearrangement joins TRBV19 to TRBJ1-5, with 8 bases matching TRBD1. The CDR3 is made up of 13 amino acids. J was trimmed by 4 bases and V by 10 bases; bases with no gene match: 6. The V gene's germline CDR1 is LNHDA and CDR2 SQIVND (reference sequence).

V gene TRBV7-6 combines with J gene TRBJ2-7; D might be TRBD2 (6 bases). V lost 2 bases, J lost 2 bases, and 16 bases lay in between. The CDR3 sequence is 16 residues long. The germline gives CDR1 SGHVS, CDR2 FNYEAQ. This CDR3 is CASSLRLEGPAYEQYF. The DNA for the CDR3 is TGTGCCAGCAGCTTAAGACTAGAGGGGCCCGCCTACGAGCAGTACTTC.

This clone was detected only once. V usage is TRBV4-1 and J usage is TRBJ2-2; a possible D gene is TRBD2 (6 bases). CDR3 length: 15 amino acids. Germline V CDR1 and CDR2: MGHRA, YSYEKL. V lost 4 bases to trimming and J lost 3 bases, with 12 bases between them. In DNA, the CDR3 is TGCGCCAGCAGCCGGGGGGACCCAGACACCGGGGAGCTGTTTTTT. Amino acid sequence: CASSRGDPDTGELFF.

This rearrangement joins TRBV6-5 to TRBJ1-1; 7 bases match TRBD1. With 8 bases clipped from V and 6 bases from J, the junction kept 15 bases outside the gene matches. From germline, CDR1 is MNHEY and CDR2 SVGAGI. The CDR3 extends over 15 amino acids. Here the CDR3 DNA reads TGTGCCAGCTCGACCACCGGGACAGTCCTTTCTGAAGCTTTCTTT. Protein sequence: CASSTTGTVLSEAFF.

V usage is TRBV3-1 (or the pseudogene TRBV3-2) and J usage is TRBJ2-1, with TRBD2 identical over 16 bases. CDR3 size: 19 residues. V shed 4 bases and J 6 bases; nucleotides not matched to a gene: 12. Germline CDR1 is LGHDT and CDR2 is YNNKEL (reference sequence). The CDR3 protein is CASSLRLPGLAGGPNEQFF. DNA for the CDR3: TGTGCCAGCAGCCTCAGGTTGCCGGGACTAGCGGGAGGGCCCAATGAGCAGTTCTTC.

This chain joins TRBV5-1 and TRBJ2-7; 8 nucleotides agree with TRBD1. Germline lookup yields CDR1 SGHRS and CDR2 YFSETQ. This CDR3 comprises 15 residues. Trimming removed 5 bases from V and 5 bases from J; junction bases left unmatched: 12. The CDR3 spells CASSLVGQGGHEQYF. The CDR3 region has the DNA TGCGCCAGCAGTTTAGTCGGACAGGGTGGCCACGAGCAGTACTTC.

The chain carries TRBV2 and TRBJ2-7; 9 bases are a match to TRBD1. Trimming removed 4 bases from V and 4 bases from J; junction bases left unmatched: 14. The V gene's germline CDR1 is SNHLY and CDR2 FYNNEI. The CDR3 is made up of 17 amino acids. The chain's CDR3 is CASSGPASRTGAYEQYF. DNA of the CDR3: TGTGCCAGCAGTGGCCCTGCTTCTAGGACAGGGGCGTACGAGCAGTACTTC.

V and J are TRBV10-1 and TRBJ1-3, with a possible D match to TRBD1 (6 bases). CDR1 and CDR2 from the germline V gene are WNHNN and SYGVQD (reference sequence). V was clipped by 5 bases and J by 1 base, with 12 bases between them. The CDR3 is 15 residues long. The chain's CDR3 is CASSPSRGSGNTIYF. CDR3 in DNA: TGCGCCAGCAGTCCTTCCAGGGGTTCTGGAAACACCATATATTTT.

This clone was counted between two and nine times. V usage is TRBV4-2 and J usage is TRBJ1-5; 8 bases align to TRBD1. CDR3 size: 14 residues. Trimming removed 0 bases from V and 7 bases from J; junction bases left unmatched: 2. The germline CDR1 and CDR2 sequences are LGHNA and YNFKEQ. In DNA form, the CDR3 reads TGTGCCAGCAGCCAAGAAAACAGGGGGCAGCCCCAGCATTTT. Its protein is CASSQENRGQPQHF.

On this clone: The same CDR3 can be traced to other DNA sequences in this sample. The chain has TRBV6-5 and TRBJ1-1; D is ambiguous. The CDR3 loop spans 13 amino acids. Germline V gene lookup returns CDR1 MNHEY and CDR2 SVGAGI. Trimming removed 5 bases at V and 0 bases at J, with 7 bases between. The CDR3 region is CASSRQLNTEAFF. CDR3 bases: TGTGCCAGCAGTCGTCAGTTGAACACTGAAGCTTTCTTT.

The chain links TRBV20-1 to TRBJ2-4, with D possibly TRBD2 on 6 matching bases. Trimming shortened V by 3 bases and J by 8 bases, and 17 bases separated the two germline ends. The CDR3 length is 14 residues. The germline CDR1 and CDR2 sequences are DFQATT and SNEGSKA (reference sequence). CDR3 DNA sequence: TGCAGTGCTAGTAGGCCGGCAGGAGGGGACATTCAGTACTTC. Translating it yields CSASRPAGGDIQYF.

The V gene is TRBV4-3, the J gene TRBJ1-1; D perhaps matches TRBD1 (5 bases). The germline CDR1 and CDR2 sequences are LGHNA and YSLEER. The CDR3 length is 15 residues. Deletions cut 1 base from V and 5 bases from J, with 14 bases between. CDR3 sequence reads: CASSQVIGAWTEAFF. The CDR3 coding sequence is TGCGCCAGCAGCCAAGTAATAGGGGCTTGGACTGAAGCTTTCTTT.

This clone was observed a handful of times. V and J are TRBV18 and TRBJ1-3; D possibly corresponds to TRBD1 (5 bases). The CDR3 has 17 amino acids. V lost 2 bases and J 0 bases, leaving 14 bases between the germline ends. Germline V CDR1 and CDR2: KGHSH, LQKENI. The DNA of the CDR3 is TGTGCCAGCTCACCATATACAGGCGGAAGCTCTGGAAACACCATATATTTT. It translates to CASSPYTGGSSGNTIYF.

The gene calls are TRBV24-1 and TRBJ2-1; the D gene is possibly TRBD2 (5 bases). The V end was cut by 3 bases, the J end by 1 base, with 15 bases between. CDR3 length: 17 residues. Looked up from germline, CDR1 is KGHDR and CDR2 is SFDVKD. The CDR3 reads CATSDRLSSGSYNEQFF. In DNA form, the CDR3 reads TGTGCCACCAGTGATCGCCTTTCCAGCGGATCCTACAATGAGCAGTTCTTC.

This chain links TRBV13 with TRBJ1-3; 7 bases align to TRBD1. The J segment lost 3 bases and the V segment lost 1 base, leaving 6 bases of the junction unmatched. The CDR3 extends over 16 amino acids. The germline V gene encodes CDR1 PRHDT and CDR2 FYEKMQ (reference sequence). The CDR3 nucleotides read TGTGCCAGCAGCTTAGCCCAGGGGGGCCTTGGAAACACCATATATTTT. Its translation is CASSLAQGGLGNTIYF.

V usage is TRBV30 and J usage is TRBJ1-1, with 9 bases fitting TRBD1. Per germline, CDR1 GTSNPN and CDR2 SVGIG (reference sequence). V shed 2 bases, J shed 8 bases, and the junction held 3 bases outside the gene matches. CDR3 length equals 12 residues. CDR3 in amino acids: CAWSKGQGEAFF. The CDR3 nucleotides are TGTGCCTGGAGTAAGGGACAGGGAGAAGCTTTCTTT.